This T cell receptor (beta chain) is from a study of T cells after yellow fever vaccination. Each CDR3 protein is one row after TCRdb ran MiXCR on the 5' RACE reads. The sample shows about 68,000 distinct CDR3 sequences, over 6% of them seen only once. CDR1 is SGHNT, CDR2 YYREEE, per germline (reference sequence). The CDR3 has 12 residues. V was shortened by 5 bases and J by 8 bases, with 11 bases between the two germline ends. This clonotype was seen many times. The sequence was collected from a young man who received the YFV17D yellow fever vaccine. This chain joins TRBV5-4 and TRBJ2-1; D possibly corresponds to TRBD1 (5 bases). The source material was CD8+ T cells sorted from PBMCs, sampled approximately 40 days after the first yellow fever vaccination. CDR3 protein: CASRIQGYEQFF. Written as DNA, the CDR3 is TGTGCCAGCAGGATTCAGGGTTATGAGCAGTTCTTC.